This T cell receptor (beta chain) derives from a study of T cell repertoires in cytomegalovirus infection. Study results and limitations: In two of eight donors, the top clonotype was HLA-C-restricted CMV-specific.

TCRdb redid the calling of the reads with MiXCR, one entry per CDR3 protein. The profile covers 550,000 to 850,000 distinct CDR3 sequences, with 30% to 40% appearing a single time and around a sixth taken by the ten largest. Germline values: CDR1 SGHKS, CDR2 YYEKEE (reference sequence). This CDR3 has 15 residues. The V end lost 4 bases, the J end lost 0 bases, and 10 bases lay between the germline ends. A remark on this clonotype: The antigen is undetermined.

This clonotype originated in a human donor in good health (CMV status not recorded). Some clones in this sample may be carry-over from other donors' samples. The starting material was cultured PBMCs, obtained from culture after CMV antigen stimulation. This chain uses TRBV5-5 with TRBJ1-4; D unresolved. CDR3 DNA: TGTGCCAGCAGCCGGAGTGCAGCAACTAATGAAAAACTGTTTTTT. As protein: CASSRSAATNEKLFF.